One and the same sample provided the 2 T cell receptor beta chains below, sequenced in a study of blood T cell repertoires in COVID-19 (dated by TCRdb to about 2020). The library was made by the immunoSEQ multiplex PCR assay. What TCRdb holds here is the immuneACCESS table cut down to in-frame rearrangements. Part of the clones is not present; checked against another copy, under half of the missing clones reflect an unresolved V gene, and the others are unexplained. In all, the sample holds over 150,000 clones, and around 85% of those were seen once. The ten largest clones capture 6.2% of the sample. Sequenced input: PBMCs or T cells enriched from blood (not recorded which). All receptors come from a man aged 40-50 years who had recovered from COVID-19.

This chain links TRBV5-1 with TRBJ1-1; possibly TRBD1 for D (5 bases). CDR1 is SGHRS, CDR2 YFSETQ, per germline. V was clipped by 3 bases and J by 4 bases, with 16 bases between them. The CDR3 has 15 residues. The CDR3: CASSSPLIGGTEAFF. The CDR3 DNA is TGCGCCAGCAGCTCCCCCCTAATCGGGGGCACTGAAGCTTTCTTT.

The genes are TRBV5-1 and TRBJ2-2; 7 bases fit TRBD1. V was clipped by 1 base and J by 1 base; unmatched bases: 1. The CDR3 has 15 residues. Germline V CDR1 and CDR2: SGHRS, YFSETQ. The CDR3 DNA is TGCGCCAGCAGCTTGACAGGGGTGAACACCGGGGAGCTGTTTTTT. Its translation is CASSLTGVNTGELFF.